This record concerns one T cell receptor (beta chain) sequence. The target antigen is unknown. The junction departs from germline at one end; a sequencing error may be responsible. Healthy and HIV-negative, the adult donors had no recent acute infections or vaccinations. This entry comes from a study of shared clonotypes between healthy human individuals. On the study more broadly: Per donor, three plates held CD4 naive cells, three held CD4 memory, two held CD8 naive and one held CD8 memory.

Clones were read by immunoSEQ multiplex PCR, and TCRdb kept only the in-frame ones, dropping some. The data contain a few hundred thousand clones, 95% to 98% of them seen just once; the ten biggest clones take up around 0.057%. Study outcomes and limitations: Despite large depth, sorted-subset datasets appeared incompletely sequenced.

The CDR3 spans 14 residues. CDR1 and CDR2 (germline): SNHLY, FYNNEI. The chain has TRBV2 and TRBJ1-4, with 7 nucleotides matching TRBD1. The clonotype comes from a woman under 40 in good health. Sequencing was carried out using naive CD4+ T cells sorted from blood. Subset of the sample: CD45RA+ positively selected. Here the CDR3 DNA reads TGTGCCAGCAGAGAAGGGGGCCTGAATGAAAAACTGTTTTTT. The encoded protein is CASREGGLNEKLFF.